This record covers a single TCR beta chain. This entry is derived from a study of blood T cell repertoires in COVID-19. Study background: Recovered status applied to Cohort 3 donors who had two consecutive negative PCRs. It also applied to those with clearance or with symptom resolution. Researchers got acute and convalescent COVID-19 samples from the United States, Italy and Spain. PBMCs, B-cell-depleted T cells, or T cells were the source of the cDNA or gDNA that made up the material.

The germline V gene encodes CDR1 SGHRS and CDR2 YFSETQ. The CDR3 runs to 17 residues. V gave up 0 bases and J gave up 4 bases; unmatched junction bases: 10. Clones were read by immunoSEQ multiplex PCR, and TCRdb kept only the in-frame ones, dropping some. The sample shows roughly 340,000 clones, more than 70% of them seen only once. V gene TRBV5-1 combines with J gene TRBJ2-7, with 10 nucleotides matching TRBD2. The clonotype was recovered from a man aged 35-49 years in a cohort exposed to, infected with or recovered from COVID-19 (not recorded which). Source material: PBMCs or T cells enriched from blood (not recorded which). The CDR3 region is CASSLGRGPSGSYEQYF. The CDR3 nucleotides read TGCGCCAGCAGCTTGGGCAGGGGGCCTAGCGGGAGTTACGAGCAGTACTTC.